The 4 T cell receptor beta chains below come from one sample, sequenced in a study of shared clonotypes between healthy human individuals (TCRdb year 2020). The library was obtained by the immunoSEQ multiplex PCR assay. In TCRdb, the immuneACCESS table is reduced to in-frame sequences with V and J assigned. These tables do not hold every clone; where another copy was compared, an unresolved V gene accounts for under half, and the others remain unexplained. Here the sample has around 2,000,000 clones; roughly 94% occur a single time. 0.13% of the sample comes from the top ten. Input material: naive CD4+ T cells sorted from blood. The cell subset or site label here, explained by the study, means: CD45RA+ positively selected. These TCRs come from a man between 18 and 35 years old in good health.

The V call is TRBV10-2, the J call TRBJ1-2; tentatively, D is TRBD1 (6 bases). This CDR3 has 15 amino acids. Germline V lookup: CDR1 WSHSY, CDR2 SAAADI. V lost 6 bases to trimming and J lost 6 bases, with 20 bases between them. The CDR3 loop is CASRSPGASRDGYTF. In DNA, the CDR3 is TGCGCCAGCAGGTCTCCAGGGGCAAGTAGGGATGGCTACACCTTC.

CDR3 nucleotide sequence: TGTGCCAGCAGCTTAGGTTCAGGGGTCCTCGAGGTCACTGAAGCTTTCTTT. Protein sequence: CASSLGSGVLEVTEAFF. The rearrangement joins TRBV7-9 to TRBJ1-1; possibly TRBD1 for D (6 bases). Trimming removed 1 base from V and 4 bases from J, with 19 bases in between. Germline loops: CDR1 SEHNR, CDR2 FQNEAQ (reference sequence). CDR3 size: 17 residues.

The chain links TRBV6-5 to TRBJ2-2; weak D call: TRBD1 (8 bases). This CDR3 is built from 13 residues. Germline V gene sequence: CDR1 MNHEY, CDR2 SVGAGI. Trimming stripped 11 bases from V and 4 bases from J, with 14 bases between. The CDR3, as DNA: TGTGCCGCACAGGGGGAGGGCACCGGGGAGCTGTTTTTT. Residues: CAAQGEGTGELFF.

The genes are TRBV19 and TRBJ2-6; D is undetermined. Germline assignment: CDR1 LNHDA and CDR2 SQIVND (reference sequence). There are 15 residues in the CDR3. V lost 5 bases and J lost 0, with 8 bases in between. The CDR3 loop is CASSENFSGANVLTF. The CDR3 DNA follows: TGTGCCAGTAGTGAAAACTTCTCTGGGGCCAACGTCCTGACTTTC.